This T cell receptor (beta chain) was captured by sequencing in a study of beta chain features in type 1 diabetes. The sample holds a few counts of this clone. Antigen unknown. The ends were cut back, 5 bases at V and 6 bases at J, with 7 bases in the middle. The germline CDR1 and CDR2 sequences are MNHNY and SVGAGI (reference sequence). This CDR3 spans 11 amino acids. Study-wide results and caveats: Significant though moderate, a shortening of TCRB CDR3s appeared in all four CD4+ subsets of Type 1 diabetes patients.

Investigators reverse transcribed all isolated RNA, so they sequenced expressed TCRB transcripts. TCRdb's table, derived via immunoSEQ multiplex PCR, lists solely in-frame clones and lacks some. Of roughly 700,000 clones listed, roughly 13% are singletons. The rearrangement joins TRBV6-6 to TRBJ1-1; D gene unclear. The sequence derives from a man in his late teens or twenties with type 1 diabetes. Sequenced material: naive CD4+ T cells from blood. As DNA, the CDR3 is TGTGCCAGCAGTGAACGAGCTGAAGCTTTCTTT. It is translated as CASSERAEAFF.